This TCR beta chain derives from a study of PD-L1 blockade in urothelial cancer. Turning to the study itself: Each blood sample yielded a median of about 150,000 T cells.

Time point in this sample: pretreatment peripheral blood. V shed 5 bases, J shed 8 bases, and the junction held 4 bases outside the gene matches. CDR1 and CDR2 from the germline V gene are SEHNR and FQNEAQ (reference sequence). The CDR3 has 14 amino acids. Sequencing was performed with immunoSEQ multiplex PCR; in TCRdb, only in-frame clones are kept and a portion is missing. Here the sample spans roughly 49,000 clones, about 82% being singletons. The gene calls are TRBV7-9 and TRBJ1-4, with 11 bases matching TRBD1. The sequencing here drew on PBMCs, taken around atezolizumab (anti-PD-L1) treatment. The receptor was isolated from a man aged 60 to 75 with urothelial cancer. CDR3 region: CASSGQGAGEKLFF. CDR3 DNA sequence: TGTGCCAGCAGCGGACAGGGGGCCGGCGAAAAACTGTTTTTT. The full variable domain, its missing parts supplied by reference TRBV7-9 and TRBJ1-4, is DTGVSQNPRHKITKRGQNVTFRCDPISEHNRLYWYRQTLGQGPEFLTYFQNEAQLEKSRLLSDRFSAERPKGSFSTLEIQRTEQGDSAMYLCASSGQGAGEKLFFGSGTQLSVL.